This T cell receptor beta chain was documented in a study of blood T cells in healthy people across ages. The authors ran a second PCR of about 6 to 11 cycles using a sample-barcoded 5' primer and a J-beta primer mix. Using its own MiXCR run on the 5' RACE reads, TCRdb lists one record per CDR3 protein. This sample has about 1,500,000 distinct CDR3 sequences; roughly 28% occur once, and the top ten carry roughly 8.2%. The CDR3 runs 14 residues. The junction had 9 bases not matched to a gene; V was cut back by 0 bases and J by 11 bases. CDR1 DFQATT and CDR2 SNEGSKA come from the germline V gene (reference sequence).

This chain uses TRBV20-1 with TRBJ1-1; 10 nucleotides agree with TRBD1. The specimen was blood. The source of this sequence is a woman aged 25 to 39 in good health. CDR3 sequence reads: CSAREGQGRMLAFF. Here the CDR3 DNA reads TGCAGTGCTAGAGAGGGACAGGGGAGAATGTTGGCTTTCTTT.